What follows are 9 T cell receptor beta chains derived from one specimen sequenced in a study of CD8+ T cells in alopecia areata listed by TCRdb under 2018. The protocol used for the library was the immunoSEQ multiplex PCR assay. To provide template for TCR sequencing, every sample had RNA extracted and reverse transcribed into cDNA. In TCRdb, the immuneACCESS table is reduced to in-frame sequences with V and J assigned. These tables do not hold every clone; where another copy was compared, an unresolved V gene accounts for under half, and the others remain unexplained. This sample lists some 180,000 clones; 50% to 70% were detected once. In total, the top ten clones hold about 1.5% of the sample. The time point label, read with the paper, signifies: baseline before oral tofacitinib. The sequencing used CD4+ T cells sorted from blood, collected at week 0. The origin of the receptors is a human donor with alopecia areata.

This clone was recorded only once. V and J are TRBV9 and TRBJ2-3, with TRBD1 matching 7 bases. Unmatched junction bases numbered 10, after V lost 6 bases and J lost 3 bases. CDR1 and CDR2 from the germline V gene are SGDLS and YYNGEE. This CDR3 has 15 amino acids. The CDR3 sequence: CASTKTGFTTDTQYF. CDR3 nucleotides: TGTGCCAGCACCAAGACAGGGTTCACGACAGATACGCAGTATTTT.

This clone is a singleton in its sample. This chain joins TRBV7-9 and TRBJ2-7; tentative D call: TRBD2 (5 bases). V was shortened by 4 bases and J by 1 base, with 11 bases between the two germline ends. Germline CDR1 SEHNR, CDR2 FQNEAQ (reference sequence). The CDR3 consists of 14 residues. CDR3 sequence reads: CASSSSGFSYEQYF. The CDR3 DNA reads TGTGCCAGCAGCTCGTCGGGGTTTTCCTACGAGCAGTACTTC.

This clone was counted a few times. This chain joins TRBV6-6 and TRBJ1-2, with 7 bases that match TRBD1. CDR3 length equals 16 residues. V shed 5 bases and J 4 bases; nucleotides not matched to a gene: 13. The V gene's germline CDR1 is MNHNY and CDR2 SVGAGI (reference sequence). The CDR3 nucleotides read TGTGCCAGCAGTGGACGGGAGGGGGCGGAACCCTATGGCTACACCTTC. Amino acid sequence: CASSGREGAEPYGYTF.

The chain is built from TRBV29-1 and TRBJ1-1; 8 bases fit TRBD1. The CDR3 extends over 13 amino acids. Germline V CDR1 and CDR2: SQVTM, ANQGSEA. The V segment lost 7 bases and the J segment 1 base; nucleotides outside the gene matches: 5. The CDR3 loop reads CSAGTGPNTEAFF. The CDR3 coding sequence is TGCAGCGCCGGGACAGGCCCGAACACTGAAGCTTTCTTT.

This clone occurred once. This sequence joins TRBV28 and TRBJ2-1; D gene uncertain. The CDR3 runs to 11 residues. Germline V CDR1 and CDR2: MDHEN, SYDVKM. Trimming shortened V by 5 bases and J by 10 bases, and 9 bases separated the two germline ends. CDR3 sequence reads: CASSGLREQFF. The CDR3 DNA follows: TGTGCCAGCAGTGGTCTTAGGGAGCAGTTCTTC.

The chain has TRBV29-1 and TRBJ1-2, with D possibly being TRBD1 (6 bases). CDR3 length: 14 amino acids. CDR1 is SQVTM and CDR2 is ANQGSEA in the germline V gene. The ends were cut back, 4 bases at V and 4 bases at J, with 16 bases in the middle. The DNA of the CDR3 is TGCAGCGTTGTACCAGAGACAGGAGCCTATGGCTACACCTTC. This gives the protein CSVVPETGAYGYTF.

The chain recombines TRBV29-1 with TRBJ1-1; D unresolved. This CDR3 has 11 residues. Germline V gene data show CDR1 as SQVTM and CDR2 as ANQGSEA. The V end lost 5 bases, the J end lost 8 bases, and 12 bases lay between the germline ends. CDR3 nucleotides: TGCAGCGTTTCGGTACAGATAGAAGCTTTCTTT. It translates to CSVSVQIEAFF. Looking up the rest from reference TRBV29-1 and TRBJ1-1 gives the full variable domain: SAVISQKPSRDICQRGTSLTIQCQVDSQVTMMFWYRQQPGQSLTLIATANQGSEATYESGFVIDKFPISRPNLTFSTLTVSNMSPEDSSIYLCSVSVQIEAFFGQGTRLTVV.

CDR3 DNA: TGCAGCGTTGACCAATCAAACACTGAAGCTTTCTTT. It yields the protein CSVDQSNTEAFF. V usage is TRBV29-1 and J usage is TRBJ1-1; D not resolved. Germline values: CDR1 SQVTM, CDR2 ANQGSEA. The CDR3 runs to 12 residues. Deletions cut 3 bases from V and 2 bases from J, with 7 bases between.

This clone showed up just once. This chain links TRBV7-2 with TRBJ2-7; TRBD1 might be the D (5 bases). Germline V gene data show CDR1 as SGHTA and CDR2 as FQGNSA. The V end lost 5 bases, the J end lost 0 bases, and 11 bases lay between the germline ends. The CDR3 covers 14 residues. CDR3 nucleotide sequence: TGTGCCAGCAGCCGAGACAGAATCTCCTACGAGCAGTACTTC. Translating it yields CASSRDRISYEQYF.